A selection of T cell receptor beta chains follows, all from one sample in a study of shared clonotypes between healthy human individuals. Method: immunoSEQ multiplex PCR; TCRdb's copy keeps in-frame clones and lacks some. The sample carries 1.6 million or so clones, around 97% recorded once. Sequenced sample: naive CD4+ T cells sorted from blood. All receptors come from a man aged 25 to 40 in good health. CDR3s include the opening cysteine and the closing phenylalanine or tryptophan. A D gene is named only where the DNA matches it firmly. The size entry is marked missing in some rows and otherwise reads once, few, many or a size class.

d_call	clone_size	v_call	j_call	cdr3_aa	cdr3_nt
-	-	TRBV30	TRBJ1-4	CAWSVGRGRGEKLFF	TGTGCCTGGAGTGTGGGCAGGGGACGGGGTGAAAAACTGTTTTTT
TRBD1	-	TRBV18	TRBJ2-7	CASSLPGQFYEQYF	TGTGCCAGCTCACTCCCGGGACAGTTCTACGAGCAGTACTTC
-	-	TRBV6-1	TRBJ2-1	CASSYSGEQFF	TGTGCCAGCAGTTATTCCGGTGAGCAGTTCTTC
TRBD2	-	TRBV7-9	TRBJ2-3	CASSLVAGGNTDTQYF	TGTGCCAGCAGCTTAGTAGCGGGAGGAAACACAGATACGCAGTATTTT
TRBD2	-	TRBV19	TRBJ2-3	CASSMGLAGVGTQYF	TGTGCCAGTAGTATGGGGCTAGCGGGAGTAGGTACGCAGTATTTT
TRBD2	-	TRBV5-4	TRBJ2-2	CASSHPSGRGTGELFF	TGTGCCAGCAGCCATCCTAGCGGGAGAGGCACCGGGGAGCTGTTTTTT
TRBD1	-	TRBV28	TRBJ2-7	CASSSPGTGVGEQYF	TGTGCCAGCAGTTCACCAGGGACAGGGGTAGGCGAGCAGTACTTC
-	-	TRBV7-2	TRBJ2-5	CASSPRGQRETQYF	TGTGCCAGCAGCCCCAGAGGGCAGCGAGAGACCCAGTACTTC
-	-	TRBV11-2	TRBJ1-1	CASSLMGTRTADPEAFF	TGTGCCAGCAGCTTGATGGGTACACGGACAGCCGACCCTGAAGCTTTCTTT
TRBD2	-	TRBV29-1	TRBJ2-7	CSVERSGRGGGYEQYF	TGCAGCGTTGAGCGGAGCGGGAGAGGTGGTGGGTACGAGCAGTACTTC
TRBD2	-	TRBV5-4	TRBJ2-7	CASSREGLIVRQYF	TGTGCCAGCAGCCGGGAGGGACTAATAGTTCGGCAGTACTTC
-	-	TRBV6-5	TRBJ1-2	CASSYSTDNYGYTF	TGTGCCAGCAGTTACTCGACAGATAACTATGGCTACACCTTC
-	once	TRBV7-2	TRBJ2-5	CASSLVNLQETQYF	TGTGCCAGCAGCTTAGTAAATCTCCAAGAGACCCAGTACTTC
TRBD1	-	TRBV10-1	TRBJ2-7	CASSTGTGGIYEQYF	TGCGCCAGCAGCACCGGGACAGGGGGGATCTACGAGCAGTACTTC
-	-	TRBV14	TRBJ1-2	CASSQNNIPLHGYTF	TGTGCCAGCAGCCAAAATAACATTCCACTCCATGGCTACACCTTC
TRBD2	-	TRBV18	TRBJ2-7	CASSDLGVAGGARHEQYF	TGTGCCAGCTCAGACCTCGGAGTAGCGGGAGGCGCGCGCCACGAGCAGTACTTC
-	-	TRBV27	TRBJ2-7	CASSLSSPDPLGPYEQYF	TGTGCCAGCAGTTTATCATCCCCTGACCCACTCGGACCTTACGAGCAGTACTTC
-	-	TRBV5-4	TRBJ2-5	CASSTGTSYQETQYF	TGTGCCAGCAGCACCGGGACATCGTACCAAGAGACCCAGTACTTC
TRBD1	-	TRBV9	TRBJ2-7	CANPPTGNSYEQYF	TGTGCCAACCCACCGACAGGGAACTCCTACGAGCAGTACTTC
TRBD1	-	TRBV30	TRBJ2-1	CAWSGGGALNEQFF	TGTGCCTGGAGTGGAGGGGGCGCGCTAAATGAGCAGTTCTTC
TRBD1	-	TRBV19	TRBJ2-3	CASSKGQVTDTQYF	TGTGCCAGTAGTAAAGGACAGGTCACAGATACGCAGTATTTT
-	-	TRBV7-9	TRBJ2-7	CASSPRSPSTDEQYF	TGTGCCAGCAGCCCTAGGTCGCCGTCTACTGACGAGCAGTACTTC
TRBD2	-	TRBV2	TRBJ2-3	CASSAIRTSGRTDTQYF	TGTGCCAGCAGTGCAATCAGGACTAGCGGGAGAACAGATACGCAGTATTTT
-	once	TRBV5-7	TRBJ1-5	CASSLEGARLRSNQPQHF	TGTGCCAGCAGCTTGGAAGGGGCCAGACTTCGTAGCAATCAGCCCCAGCATTTT
-	once	TRBV7-9	TRBJ2-7	CASFRDANSYEQYF	TGTGCCAGCTTTCGGGACGCCAACTCCTACGAGCAGTACTTC
-	-	TRBV7-9	TRBJ1-1	CASSPPLSQGDTEAFF	TGTGCCAGCAGCCCACCACTCTCGCAAGGGGACACTGAAGCTTTCTTT
TRBD2	-	TRBV7-9	TRBJ2-1	CASSLGTRDYNEQFF	TGTGCCAGCAGCTTAGGGACTAGGGACTACAATGAGCAGTTCTTC